This TCR beta chain was retrieved from a study of shared T cell receptors in the human thymus. The CDR3 extends over 17 amino acids. Germline V gives CDR1 MDHEN, CDR2 SYDVKM. V lost 4 bases to trimming and J lost 0 bases, with 18 bases between them. Assay used: immunoSEQ multiplex PCR; TCRdb lists only in-frame clones, some missing. The data show around 340,000 clones, roughly 94% seen once. The rearrangement uses TRBV28 and TRBJ1-1; D unresolved. The specimen was thymocytes. The sequence derives from a human donor. CDR3 protein: CASSSKSGSPMNTEAFF. The CDR3, as DNA: TGTGCCAGCAGTTCCAAGTCCGGCAGTCCTATGAACACTGAAGCTTTCTTT. The whole variable domain, remainder taken from reference TRBV28 and TRBJ1-1, is DVKVTQSSRYLVKRTGEKVFLECVQDMDHENMFWYRQDPGLGLRLIYFSYDVKMKEKGDIPEGYSVSREKKERFSLILESASTNQTSMYLCASSSKSGSPMNTEAFFGQGTRLTVV.